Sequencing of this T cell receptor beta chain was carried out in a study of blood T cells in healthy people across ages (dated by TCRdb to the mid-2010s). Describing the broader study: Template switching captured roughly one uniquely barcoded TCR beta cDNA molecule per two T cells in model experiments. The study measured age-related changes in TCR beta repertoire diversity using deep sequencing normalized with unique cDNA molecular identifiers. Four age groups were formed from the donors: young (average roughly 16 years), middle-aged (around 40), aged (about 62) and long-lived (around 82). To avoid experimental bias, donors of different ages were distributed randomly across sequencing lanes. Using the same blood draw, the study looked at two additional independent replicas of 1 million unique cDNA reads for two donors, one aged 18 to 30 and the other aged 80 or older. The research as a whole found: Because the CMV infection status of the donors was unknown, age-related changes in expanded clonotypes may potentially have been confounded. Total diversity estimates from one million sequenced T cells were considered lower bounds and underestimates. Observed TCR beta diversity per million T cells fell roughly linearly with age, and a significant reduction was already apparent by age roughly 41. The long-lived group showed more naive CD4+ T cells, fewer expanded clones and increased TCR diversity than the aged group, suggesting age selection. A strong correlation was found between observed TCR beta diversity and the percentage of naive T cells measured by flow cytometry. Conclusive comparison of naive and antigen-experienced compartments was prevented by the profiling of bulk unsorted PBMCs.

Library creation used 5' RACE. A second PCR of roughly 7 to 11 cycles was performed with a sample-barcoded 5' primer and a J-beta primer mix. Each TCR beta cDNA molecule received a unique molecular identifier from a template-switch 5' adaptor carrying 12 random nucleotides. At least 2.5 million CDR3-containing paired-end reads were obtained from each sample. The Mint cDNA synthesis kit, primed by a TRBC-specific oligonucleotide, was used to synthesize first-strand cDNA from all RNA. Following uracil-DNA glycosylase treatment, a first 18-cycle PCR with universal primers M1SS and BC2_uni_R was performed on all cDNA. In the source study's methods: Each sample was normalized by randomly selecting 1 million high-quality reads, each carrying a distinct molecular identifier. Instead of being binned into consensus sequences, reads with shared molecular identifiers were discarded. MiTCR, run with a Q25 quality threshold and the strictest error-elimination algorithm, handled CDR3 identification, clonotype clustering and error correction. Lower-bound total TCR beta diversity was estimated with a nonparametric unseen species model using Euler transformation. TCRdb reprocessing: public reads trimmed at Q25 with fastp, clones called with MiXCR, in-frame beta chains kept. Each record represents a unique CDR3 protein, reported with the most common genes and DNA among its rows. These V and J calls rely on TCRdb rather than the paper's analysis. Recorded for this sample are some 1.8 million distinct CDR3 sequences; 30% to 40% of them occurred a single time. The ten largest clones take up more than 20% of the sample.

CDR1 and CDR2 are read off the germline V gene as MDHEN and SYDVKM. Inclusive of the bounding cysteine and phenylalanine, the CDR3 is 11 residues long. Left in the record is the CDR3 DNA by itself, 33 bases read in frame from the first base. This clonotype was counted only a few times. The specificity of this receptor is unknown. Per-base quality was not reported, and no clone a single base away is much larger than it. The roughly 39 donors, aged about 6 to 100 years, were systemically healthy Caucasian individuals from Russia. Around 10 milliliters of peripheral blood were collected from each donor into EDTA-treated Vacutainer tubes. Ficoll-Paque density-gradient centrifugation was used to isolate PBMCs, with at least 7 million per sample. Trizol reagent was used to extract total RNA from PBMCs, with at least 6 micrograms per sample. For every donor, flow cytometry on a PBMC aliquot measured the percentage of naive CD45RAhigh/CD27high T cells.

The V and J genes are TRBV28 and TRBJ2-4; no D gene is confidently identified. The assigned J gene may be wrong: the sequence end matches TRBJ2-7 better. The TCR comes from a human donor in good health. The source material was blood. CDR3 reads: CATDTHGEQYF. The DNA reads TGTGCCACAGACACCCACGGCGAGCAGTACTTC.